This TCR beta chain comes out of a study of cytomegalovirus exposure and HLA in healthy donors. Study observations and caveats: The study put 150 or so TCR beta chains on its list as cytomegalovirus-associated. Upon later analysis, HLA-associated TCR beta chains proved more clonally expanded than other, equally common chains.

Worth noting for this clone: Its antigen is unknown.

PCR involved 60 Vbeta and 13 Jbeta primers. The assay was immunoSEQ multiplex PCR, and TCRdb's table has in-frame clones only and misses some. The sample lists 150,000 or so clones, around 77% occurring once. In germline, CDR1 is GTSNPN, CDR2 SVGIG (reference sequence). The V end was cut by 4 bases, the J end by 3 bases, with 10 bases between. This CDR3 spans 12 amino acids. V gene TRBV30 combines with J gene TRBJ2-7; D remains ambiguous. The receptor comes from a man aged 50 or older in good health and CMV-seropositive. Material: PBMCs. The CDR3 loop is CAWTVNLYEQYF. CDR3 bases: TGTGCCTGGACAGTTAACCTCTACGAGCAGTACTTC.